Following are 14 T cell receptor beta chains from one sample sequenced in a study of blood T cell repertoires in COVID-19 (dated by TCRdb to 2019 to 2021). Libraries were built with the immunoSEQ multiplex PCR assay. What TCRdb holds here is the immuneACCESS table cut down to in-frame rearrangements. Part of the clones is not present; checked against another copy, under half of the missing clones reflect an unresolved V gene, and the others are unexplained. Present in this sample are more than 250,000 clones, 90% of which were seen just once. The leading ten clones occupy roughly 1.6% of the sample. The sample taken for sequencing was PBMCs or T cells enriched from blood (not recorded which). These receptors were collected from a woman aged 18-30 years with acute COVID-19.

This clone showed up just a few times. This rearrangement joins TRBV19 to TRBJ1-1; D is uncertain. CDR1 is LNHDA, CDR2 SQIVND, per germline (reference sequence). V was pared by 6 bases and J by 1 base, with 12 bases between. The CDR3 length is 14 residues. CDR3 coding DNA: TGTGCCAGTAGGCTGCGGGCAGGGAACACTGAAGCTTTCTTT. This translates into CASRLRAGNTEAFF.

The rearrangement joins TRBV5-1 to TRBJ2-3; 9 bases map to TRBD1. The CDR3 sequence is 15 residues long. Germline CDR1 reads SGHRS; CDR2 reads YFSETQ. The chain's CDR3 is CASGAQGASTDTQYF. CDR3 nucleotides: TGCGCATCCGGGGCACAGGGGGCTAGCACAGATACGCAGTATTTT.

The chain recombines TRBV28 with TRBJ2-7, with TRBD1 matching over 8 bases. Germline assignment: CDR1 MDHEN and CDR2 SYDVKM. The CDR3 totals 14 residues. J lost 7 bases, V lost 5 bases, and 10 bases had no gene match. The CDR3 DNA is TGTGCCAGCAGTCCTACGTCCCGGGACAGGGAGCAGTACTTC. The encoded protein is CASSPTSRDREQYF.

This chain connects TRBV9 to TRBJ2-1; D unclear. This CDR3 region has 16 residues. Germline V gene sequence: CDR1 SGDLS, CDR2 YYNGEE. V was clipped by 0 bases and J by 2 bases, with 12 bases between them. The CDR3 DNA reads TGTGCCAGCAGCGTAGATTCTAAGCGTCCCTACAATGAGCAGTTCTTC. This gives the protein CASSVDSKRPYNEQFF.

The chain's CDR3 is CASSSRGQPNEKLFF. DNA for the CDR3: TGTGCCAGCAGTTCTAGGGGACAACCTAATGAAAAACTGTTTTTT. The rearrangement uses TRBV27 and TRBJ1-4; weak D call: TRBD1 (6 bases). This CDR3 region has 15 residues. CDR1 MNHEY and CDR2 SMNVEV come from the germline V gene (reference sequence). The V gene lost 4 bases and the J gene lost 3 bases, with 12 bases spanning the gap.

This clone appeared a single time. The V call is TRBV6-2 or TRBV6-3, the J call TRBJ2-1; 12 bases agree with TRBD2. J was trimmed by 6 bases and V by 0 bases; bases with no gene match: 9. The CDR3 consists of 18 residues. CDR1 MNHEY and CDR2 SVGEGT come from the germline V gene. For the CDR3, the DNA is TGTGCCAGCAGTTACTCGGTCAGGCGGACTAGCGGGGCCAATGAGCAGTTCTTC. Translation: CASSYSVRRTSGANEQFF.

The chain carries TRBV7-6 and TRBJ1-1; 7 nucleotides agree with TRBD1. This CDR3 has 14 residues. Germline V lookup: CDR1 SGHVS, CDR2 FNYEAQ. The trim removed 3 bases at V and 1 base at J, leaving 2 bases unmatched. The CDR3 DNA is TGTGCCAGCAGCTTGGCAGGGGGGAACACTGAAGCTTTCTTT. It specifies CASSLAGGNTEAFF.

The rearrangement links TRBV12-3 or TRBV12-4 to TRBJ2-7, with D uncertain. This CDR3 is built from 11 residues. Trimming removed 4 bases at V and 3 bases at J, with 4 bases between. The CDR3 region is CASSSSYEQYF. Written as DNA, the CDR3 is TGTGCCAGCAGTTCTAGCTACGAGCAGTACTTC.

The V call is TRBV30, the J call TRBJ1-1, with D unclear. CDR1 and CDR2 from the germline V gene are GTSNPN and SVGIG (reference sequence). CDR3 size: 15 residues. Trimming left V 0 bases short and J 2 bases short, with 13 bases between. The CDR3 is CAWSVRQRLNTEAFF. The DNA for the CDR3 is TGTGCCTGGAGTGTAAGACAACGCCTAAACACTGAAGCTTTCTTT.

CDR3 loop: CASSLGPRGGPEQFF. CDR3 bases: TGTGCCAGCAGCTTAGGGCCCCGGGGAGGGCCTGAGCAGTTCTTC. V and J are TRBV7-9 and TRBJ2-1; TRBD2 matches at 7 bases. Trimming at V came to 1 base and at J to 9 bases, leaving 9 bases not matched to a gene. This CDR3 comprises 15 residues. Germline lookup yields CDR1 SEHNR and CDR2 FQNEAQ (reference sequence). Based on the CDR3 plus reference TRBV7-9 and TRBJ2-1, the full variable domain is DTGVSQNPRHKITKRGQNVTFRCDPISEHNRLYWYRQTLGQGPEFLTYFQNEAQLEKSRLLSDRFSAERPKGSFSTLEIQRTEQGDSAMYLCASSLGPRGGPEQFFGPGTRLTVL.

The J gene is TRBJ2-3, the V gene TRBV7-3; D unclear. Trimming stripped 5 bases from V and 0 bases from J, with 6 bases between. Germline-derived CDR1 and CDR2 are SGHTA and FQGTGA. The CDR3 loop spans 13 amino acids. The CDR3 loop is CASSPQSTDTQYF. The DNA of the CDR3 is TGTGCCAGCAGCCCTCAGAGCACAGATACGCAGTATTTT. Together with reference TRBV7-3 and TRBJ2-3, the CDR3 gives the full variable domain: GAGVSQTPSNKVTEKGKYVELRCDPISGHTALYWYRQSLGQGPEFLIYFQGTGAADDSGLPNDRFFAVRPEGSVSTLKIQRTERGDSAVYLCASSPQSTDTQYFGPGTRLTVL.

This chain connects TRBV18 to TRBJ1-3, with 11 positions matching TRBD1. Trimming took 4 bases from V and 2 from J; bases not matched to a gene: 4. CDR3 length: 16 residues. Germline CDR1 is KGHSH and CDR2 is LQKENI. The CDR3 protein is CASSRGTGGPGNTIYF. In nucleotides, the CDR3 is TGTGCCAGCTCACGGGGGACAGGGGGGCCTGGAAACACCATATATTTT.

J is TRBJ2-1 and V is TRBV6-4; TRBD2 matches 10 bases. The CDR3 loop spans 15 amino acids. In germline, CDR1 is MRHNA, CDR2 SNTAGT. V was pared by 5 bases and J by 6 bases, with 7 bases of the junction left unmatched. CDR3 loop: CASSPLAGTSNEQFF. The CDR3 region has the DNA TGTGCCAGCAGTCCACTAGCGGGAACAAGCAATGAGCAGTTCTTC.

This clone has a handful of counts. The chain combines TRBV20-1 with TRBJ1-4, with unresolved D. The CDR3 sequence is 11 residues long. Per the germline V gene, CDR1 is DFQATT and CDR2 is SNEGSKA (reference sequence). Trimming stripped 1 base from V and 7 bases from J, with 4 bases between. The CDR3 sequence is CSARVREKLFF. The CDR3 coding sequence is TGCAGTGCTAGAGTTCGTGAAAAACTGTTTTTT.